This T cell receptor beta chain was retrieved from a study of CD8+CD57+ T cells in acquired aplastic anemia. Study-level information: DNA recovered from sorted CD4+ and CD8+ cells had a mean of 3.2 ug. For CD4+ cells, healthy donors had an average of approximately 9.8 million reads.

Genomic DNA constituted the template upon which TCR beta VDJ and CDR3 profiling was performed. TCRdb redid the calling of the reads with MiXCR, one entry per CDR3 protein. This repertoire shows about 190,000 distinct CDR3 sequences, less than 70% found once; its top ten account for about 15%. The germline CDR1 and CDR2 sequences are SGHVS and FQNEAQ. The CDR3 length is 15 residues. Trimming took 1 base from V and 0 from J; bases not matched to a gene: 2. Study outcomes and limitations: Comparison of patients with controls identified approximately 28 shared CD8+ CDR3 sequences. Patients versus controls showed no significant CD8+ Simpson's diversity difference.

The table lists this clonotype with many counts. What it binds is unknown. This chain joins TRBV7-8 and TRBJ1-1; 7 bases match TRBD1. The sequencing sample was made of sorted CD4+, CD8+, or CD8+CD57+ T cells (not recorded which) from PBMCs. The source of this sequence is a human donor in good health, serving as a control. The CDR3 DNA follows: TGTGCCAGCAGCTTAGTGCAGGGGGTGAACACTGAAGCTTTCTTT. Translated, it gives CASSLVQGVNTEAFF.